This T cell receptor beta chain was found in a study of cytomegalovirus exposure and HLA in healthy donors. Study-wide background: Genetic ancestry analysis placed around 76% of the 410 or so donors that were genotyped in the Caucasian-associated cluster.

As for this clone: The antigen is undetermined.

General observations from the study: A later analysis, which compared TCR beta chains of equal frequency, found the HLA-associated ones more clonally expanded.

The junction had 10 bases not matched to a gene; V was cut back by 11 bases and J by 1 base. The CDR3 is 15 residues long. From germline, CDR1 is MNHEY and CDR2 SMNVEV (reference sequence). With 60 Vbeta and 13 Jbeta primers, the PCR was carried out. TCRdb's copy holds only in-frame clones and misses some; the assay was immunoSEQ multiplex PCR. Altogether under 150,000 clones are present, over 65% being singletons, with the ten largest covering around 2.5%. The sequence derives from a male donor in good health and CMV-seronegative. This sequence joins TRBV27 and TRBJ2-1; 8 bases are shared with TRBD2. Sequenced input: PBMCs. CDR3 protein: CASPTSAKSYNEQFF. The CDR3 DNA reads TGTGCCTCTCCGACTAGCGCGAAGTCCTACAATGAGCAGTTCTTC.